This paragraph covers one T cell receptor beta chain sequence. The data are from a study of CD8+CD57+ T cells in acquired aplastic anemia. The template used for profiling TCR beta VDJ and CDR3 was genomic DNA. TCRdb re-derived calls from the reads in MiXCR, one entry per CDR3 protein. The sample holds under 200,000 distinct CDR3 sequences; 40% to 60% are singletons and the top ten take around a third. Patients included in sequencing had previously demonstrated CD8+CD57+ cell expansion by flow cytometry. V gave up 5 bases and J gave up 5 bases, with 16 bases separating them. CDR1 is DFQATT, CDR2 SNEGSKA, per germline (reference sequence). The CDR3 totals 13 residues.

Source material: sorted CD4+, CD8+, or CD8+CD57+ T cells (not recorded which) from PBMCs. The chain has TRBV20-1 and TRBJ2-7; a possible D gene is TRBD2 (6 bases). This TCR was sampled from a human donor with aplastic anemia. CDR3 in amino acids: CSAPGDVTHEQYF. The CDR3 DNA sequence: TGCAGTGCTCCGGGGGACGTTACCCACGAGCAGTACTTC.